This T cell receptor beta chain was retrieved from a study of T cell repertoires in cytomegalovirus infection. Each CDR3 protein gets one entry after TCRdb re-called the reads with MiXCR. Found here are 600,000 to 800,000 distinct CDR3 sequences, 20% to 25% of them singletons; the top ten hold around 8%. V trimming: 6 bases; J trimming: 1 base; junction bases outside the gene matches: 7. CDR3 size: 14 residues. Germline V gives CDR1 DFQATT, CDR2 SNEGSKA (reference sequence). Study-wide results and limits: The study found HLA-C-restricted CMV-specific TCR beta clonotypes dominating the ex vivo response.

This clonotype has just a few counts. What it binds is unknown. The TCR sequence derives from a human donor in good health (CMV status not recorded). Some clones in this sample may be carry-over from other donors' samples. The chain uses TRBV20-1 and TRBJ1-1; 8 nucleotides match TRBD1. The sample comprised CD8+ T cells from PBMCs. CDR3 in amino acids: CSADRGLSNTEAFF. As DNA, the CDR3 is TGCAGTGCCGACAGGGGCCTTTCGAACACTGAAGCTTTCTTT.